This is a list of T cell receptor beta chains from one sample in a study of blood T cells in healthy people across ages. MiXCR, run by TCRdb on the 5' RACE reads, gives a single entry per CDR3 protein. The sample yields around 2 million distinct CDR3 sequences, about 39% seen once. Sequencing was carried out using blood. The receptors shown here come from a human donor in good health. CDR3s include the opening cysteine and the closing phenylalanine or tryptophan. Each record gives: J gene, clone size, D gene, V gene, CDR3 protein, CDR3 DNA. The D gene is left open where the match is weak. Only part of the rows carry a size: once, few, many, or a class if the clone is expanded.

J gene: TRBJ2-4; clone size: .; D gene: .; V gene: TRBV20-1; CDR3 protein: CSASSALAKNIQYF; CDR3 DNA: TGCAGTGCTTCGAGTGCCCTAGCCAAAAACATTCAGTACTTC
J gene: TRBJ2-3; clone size: .; D gene: .; V gene: TRBV10-3; CDR3 protein: CAISVRVGTTQYF; CDR3 DNA: TGTGCCATCAGTGTGAGGGTGGGTACTACGCAGTATTTT
J gene: TRBJ1-6; clone size: .; D gene: .; V gene: TRBV4-2; CDR3 protein: CASSQEQFQGHSPLHF; CDR3 DNA: TGTGCCAGCAGCCAAGAACAGTTCCAAGGGCATTCACCCCTCCACTTT
J gene: TRBJ2-5; clone size: many; D gene: .; V gene: TRBV4-2; CDR3 protein: CASSQELGRRETQYF; CDR3 DNA: TGTGCCAGCAGCCAAGAATTGGGTAGAAGGGAGACCCAGTACTTC
J gene: TRBJ2-3; clone size: .; D gene: .; V gene: TRBV4-2; CDR3 protein: CASSQRLRPPDTQYF; CDR3 DNA: TGTGCCAGCAGCCAGCGACTCAGGCCCCCAGATACGCAGTATTTT
J gene: TRBJ2-7; clone size: .; D gene: TRBD1; V gene: TRBV6-2/TRBV6-3; CDR3 protein: CASSYPPQGAYEQYF; CDR3 DNA: TGTGCCAGCAGTTACCCGCCCCAGGGGGCCTACGAGCAGTACTTC
J gene: TRBJ2-5; clone size: few; D gene: TRBD2; V gene: TRBV7-2; CDR3 protein: CASSFGGLAGGETQYF; CDR3 DNA: TGTGCCAGCAGCTTTGGGGGACTAGCGGGGGGAGAGACCCAGTACTTC
J gene: TRBJ2-7; clone size: once; D gene: TRBD1; V gene: TRBV5-1; CDR3 protein: CASSRSGGVNEQYF; CDR3 DNA: TGCGCCAGCAGCCGATCAGGGGGCGTCAACGAGCAGTACTTC
J gene: TRBJ2-1; clone size: few; D gene: TRBD1; V gene: TRBV5-1; CDR3 protein: CASSLEDREVDEQFF; CDR3 DNA: TGCGCCAGCTCCCTTGAGGACAGGGAAGTCGATGAGCAGTTCTTC
J gene: TRBJ2-2; clone size: .; D gene: TRBD1; V gene: TRBV9; CDR3 protein: CASSRDRGITGELFF; CDR3 DNA: TGTGCCAGCAGCCGGGACAGGGGTATCACCGGGGAGCTGTTTTTT
J gene: TRBJ2-7; clone size: .; D gene: .; V gene: TRBV20-1; CDR3 protein: CSARDIGPGSSYEQYF; CDR3 DNA: TGCAGTGCTAGAGATATCGGCCCGGGGAGTTCCTACGAGCAGTACTTC
J gene: TRBJ1-2; clone size: .; D gene: .; V gene: TRBV5-1; CDR3 protein: CASSYRDLAGYTF; CDR3 DNA: TGCGCCAGCAGTTACCGGGACTTAGCCGGCTACACCTTC
J gene: TRBJ2-3; clone size: .; D gene: .; V gene: TRBV6-4; CDR3 protein: CASRETRDPTDTQYF; CDR3 DNA: TGTGCCAGCCGGGAGACCAGGGATCCGACAGATACGCAGTATTTT
J gene: TRBJ2-1; clone size: .; D gene: TRBD2; V gene: TRBV7-2; CDR3 protein: CASSLGRTSGGSNEQFF; CDR3 DNA: TGTGCCAGCAGCTTAGGACGGACTAGCGGGGGGTCCAATGAGCAGTTCTTC
J gene: TRBJ2-4; clone size: .; D gene: TRBD1; V gene: TRBV6-5; CDR3 protein: CASSELPGQGQYF; CDR3 DNA: TGTGCCAGCAGTGAGCTCCCGGGACAGGGGCAGTACTTC
J gene: TRBJ2-7; clone size: .; D gene: .; V gene: TRBV7-9; CDR3 protein: CASSQPGNFYEQYF; CDR3 DNA: TGTGCCAGCAGCCAACCGGGAAACTTCTACGAGCAGTACTTC
J gene: TRBJ1-2; clone size: few; D gene: TRBD1; V gene: TRBV12-3/TRBV12-4; CDR3 protein: CASTLTGTYGYTF; CDR3 DNA: TGTGCCAGCACCCTGACAGGGACCTATGGCTACACCTTC
J gene: TRBJ2-1; clone size: .; D gene: TRBD2; V gene: TRBV4-3; CDR3 protein: CTSSQDRAGGPYNEQFF; CDR3 DNA: TGCACCAGCAGCCAAGATAGGGCGGGGGGCCCTTACAATGAGCAGTTCTTC
J gene: TRBJ2-3; clone size: .; D gene: .; V gene: TRBV5-1; CDR3 protein: CASSLGRGREGDTQYF; CDR3 DNA: TGCGCCAGCAGCTTGGGCCGGGGCAGGGAAGGAGATACGCAGTATTTT
J gene: TRBJ2-1; clone size: few; D gene: .; V gene: TRBV20-1; CDR3 protein: CSADGGQGKDEQFF; CDR3 DNA: TGCAGTGCCGATGGCGGGCAGGGCAAGGATGAGCAGTTCTTC
J gene: TRBJ1-5; clone size: .; D gene: TRBD1; V gene: TRBV2; CDR3 protein: CASSRPAQGDSQHF; CDR3 DNA: TGTGCCAGCAGCCGCCCCGCACAGGGGGACTCCCAGCATTTT
J gene: TRBJ1-5; clone size: .; D gene: .; V gene: TRBV6-6; CDR3 protein: CASSYVRGRNQPQHF; CDR3 DNA: TGTGCCAGCAGTTACGTCAGGGGACGCAATCAGCCCCAGCATTTT
J gene: TRBJ1-6; clone size: .; D gene: TRBD1; V gene: TRBV9; CDR3 protein: CASSVGGGSSPLHF; CDR3 DNA: TGTGCCAGCAGCGTAGGAGGGGGCAGTTCACCCCTCCACTTT
J gene: TRBJ2-5; clone size: few; D gene: TRBD1; V gene: TRBV4-1; CDR3 protein: CASSQAGQGFGTQYF; CDR3 DNA: TGCGCCAGCAGCCAAGCTGGACAGGGATTCGGGACCCAGTACTTC
J gene: TRBJ2-7; clone size: .; D gene: TRBD2; V gene: TRBV20-1; CDR3 protein: CSARTTSDEQYF; CDR3 DNA: TGCAGTGCTAGGACCACTAGCGACGAGCAGTACTTC
J gene: TRBJ2-5; clone size: .; D gene: .; V gene: TRBV9; CDR3 protein: CASSVGPARSETQYF; CDR3 DNA: TGTGCCAGCAGCGTAGGACCAGCCCGGTCGGAGACCCAGTACTTC